This TCR beta chain was captured in a study of OX40 agonist ivuxolimab in advanced cancers. General study results and limits: At doses 0.1 to 3.0 mg/kg, CD4+ and CD8+ clones expanded.

Of note for this clone: Its antigen is not known.

The data were produced by immunoSEQ multiplex PCR, yet TCRdb's version contains in-frame clones alone and is incomplete. The sample yields more than 9,500 clones, approximately 86% seen once. The CDR3 extends over 13 amino acids. V was pared by 7 bases and J by 7 bases, with 13 bases between. CDR1 LNHDA and CDR2 SQIVND come from the germline V gene (reference sequence). The cohort excluded patients with autoimmune disease history or systemic immunosuppression. This chain uses TRBV19 with TRBJ2-2; perhaps TRBD2 as D (5 bases). The TCR originated in an adult with an advanced solid tumor such as melanoma, head and neck, liver or kidney cancer. Here the sequenced sample was CD4+ or CD8+ T cells sorted from blood, taken in a trial of the OX40 agonist ivuxolimab. The CDR3 protein is CASIDSGYGELFF. Written as DNA, the CDR3 is TGTGCCAGTATTGACTCGGGGTACGGGGAGCTGTTTTTT.